The clone carrying this TCR beta chain occurred many times. Its cognate antigen is unknown. The data stem from a study of Graves' ophthalmopathy and Graves' hyperthyroidism. On the study more broadly: No progression to ophthalmopathy over 18 months defined stable hyperthyroidism. Study results and limitations: Ophthalmopathy progression prediction by the model yielded a sensitivity of approximately 68% and a specificity of approximately 77%. Also, most clonotypes expanded in the thyroid above 0.001 frequency appeared in blood.

Using RNA transcripts, the TCR beta CDR3 regions were amplified. Scientists carried out first-round RT-PCR using HTBI primers and then a second-round multiplex PCR. From the multiplex PCR reads, TCRdb called clonotypes with MiXCR, one entry per CDR3 protein. The sample lists 1 million to 1.3 million distinct CDR3 sequences; 35% to 40% were seen once. What was sequenced was peripheral blood or thyroid tissue (not recorded which). The receptor was isolated from an adult man with Graves' hyperthyroidism.

The DNA for the CDR3 is TGTGCCAGCAGCGCGCCCGGGACAGGGATCTACGAGCAGTACTTC. It is translated as CASSAPGTGIYEQYF. The V gene is TRBV2, the J gene TRBJ2-7; 9 nucleotides align to TRBD1. Germline loops: CDR1 SNHLY, CDR2 FYNNEI. V trimming: 6 bases; J trimming: 3 bases; junction bases outside the gene matches: 9. The CDR3 loop spans 15 amino acids.